Included here is one TCR beta chain sequence, with context. V was clipped by 7 bases and J by 4 bases, with 11 bases between them. The CDR3 spans 14 residues. Germline V gene sequence: CDR1 MNHEY, CDR2 SVGAGI. This specimen comes from a study of blood T cell repertoires in COVID-19. Looking at the study overall: Samples representing acute and convalescent COVID-19 were sourced from the United States, Italy and Spain. Sources were T cells, B-cell-depleted T cells, or PBMCs; the material itself was cDNA or gDNA.

Original data processing: Nucleated cell number was recorded as an estimate derived from reference gene primer amplification. Produced via immunoSEQ multiplex PCR; TCRdb's table is partial and in-frame only. D and trimming were read from the DNA, whereas the V and J calls and clone size are those reported in that table. The sample includes roughly 24,000 clones, approximately 92% of them seen just once. The chain couples TRBV6-5 to TRBJ1-6; D is unclear. The sequencing sample was made of peripheral blood. The sequence derives from a human donor in a cohort sampled during active COVID-19. CDR3 DNA: TGTGCCAGCACGGTGCGGAATTATAATTCACCCCTCCACTTT. It is translated as CASTVRNYNSPLHF.